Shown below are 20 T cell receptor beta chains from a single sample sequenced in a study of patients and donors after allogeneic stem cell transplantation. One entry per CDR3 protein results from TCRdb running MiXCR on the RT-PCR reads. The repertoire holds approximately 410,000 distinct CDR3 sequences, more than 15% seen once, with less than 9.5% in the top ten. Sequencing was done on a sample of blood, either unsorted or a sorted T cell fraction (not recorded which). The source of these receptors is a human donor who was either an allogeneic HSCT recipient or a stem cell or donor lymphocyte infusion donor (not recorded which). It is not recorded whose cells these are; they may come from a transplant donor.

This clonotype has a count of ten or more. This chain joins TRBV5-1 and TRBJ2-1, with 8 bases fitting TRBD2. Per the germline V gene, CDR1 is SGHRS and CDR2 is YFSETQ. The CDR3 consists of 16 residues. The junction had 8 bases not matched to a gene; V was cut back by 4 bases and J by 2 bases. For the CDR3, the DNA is TGCGCCAGCAGCGTTGGACTAGCCAAGACCTACAATGAGCAGTTCTTC. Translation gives CASSVGLAKTYNEQFF.

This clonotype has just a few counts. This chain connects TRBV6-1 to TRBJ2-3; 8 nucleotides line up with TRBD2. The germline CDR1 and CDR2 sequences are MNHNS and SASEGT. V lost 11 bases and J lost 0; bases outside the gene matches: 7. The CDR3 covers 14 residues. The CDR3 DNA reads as TGTGCCGCGGGGGGACACCCTAGCACAGATACGCAGTATTTT. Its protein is CAAGGHPSTDTQYF.

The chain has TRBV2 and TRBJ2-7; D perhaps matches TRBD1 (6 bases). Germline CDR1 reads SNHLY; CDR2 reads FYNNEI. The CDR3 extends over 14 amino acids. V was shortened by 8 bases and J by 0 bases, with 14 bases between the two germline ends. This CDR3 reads CASRHRDSSYEQYF. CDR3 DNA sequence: TGTGCCAGCCGCCACAGGGATAGCTCCTACGAGCAGTACTTC. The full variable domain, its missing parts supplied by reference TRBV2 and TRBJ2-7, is EPEVTQTPSHQVTQMGQEVILRCVPISNHLYFYWYRQILGQKVEFLVSFYNNEISEKSEIFDDQFSVERPDGSNFTLKIRSTKLEDSAMYFCASRHRDSSYEQYFGPGTRLTVT.

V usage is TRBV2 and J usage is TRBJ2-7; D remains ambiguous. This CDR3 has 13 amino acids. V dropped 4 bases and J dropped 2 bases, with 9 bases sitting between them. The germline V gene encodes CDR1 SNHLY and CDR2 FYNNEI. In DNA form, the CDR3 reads TGTGCCAGCAGTGTTGGATTTACCTACGAGCAGTACTTC. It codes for CASSVGFTYEQYF.

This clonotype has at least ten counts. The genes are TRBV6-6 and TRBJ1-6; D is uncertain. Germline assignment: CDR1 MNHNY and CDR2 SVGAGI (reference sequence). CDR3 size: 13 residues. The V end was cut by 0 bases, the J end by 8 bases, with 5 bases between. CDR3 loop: CASSYSGDSPLHF. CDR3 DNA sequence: TGTGCCAGCAGTTACTCTGGGGATTCACCCCTCCACTTT.

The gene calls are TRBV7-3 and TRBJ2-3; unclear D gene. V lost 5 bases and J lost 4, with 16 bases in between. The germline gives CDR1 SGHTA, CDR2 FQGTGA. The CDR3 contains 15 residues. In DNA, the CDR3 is TGTGCCAGCAGCCACGGTCTGGCGGAAGCAGATACGCAGTATTTT. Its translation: CASSHGLAEADTQYF.

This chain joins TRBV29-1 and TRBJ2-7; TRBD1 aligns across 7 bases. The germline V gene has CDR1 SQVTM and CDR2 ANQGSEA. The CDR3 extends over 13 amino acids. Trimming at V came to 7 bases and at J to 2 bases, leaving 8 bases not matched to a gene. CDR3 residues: CSALGQAAYEQYF. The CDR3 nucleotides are TGCAGCGCCCTCGGACAGGCCGCCTACGAGCAGTACTTC.

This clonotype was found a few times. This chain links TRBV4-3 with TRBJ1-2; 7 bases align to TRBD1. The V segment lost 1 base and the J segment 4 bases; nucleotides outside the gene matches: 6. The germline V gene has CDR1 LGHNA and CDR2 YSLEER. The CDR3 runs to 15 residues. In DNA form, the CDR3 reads TGCGCCAGCAGCCAAGTTTTACGGGACAGCTATGGCTACACCTTC. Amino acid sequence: CASSQVLRDSYGYTF.

This CDR3 reads CASSWGSSGRDYEQYF. Here the CDR3 DNA reads TGCGCCAGCAGCTGGGGATCTAGCGGCAGAGACTACGAGCAGTACTTC. The chain uses TRBV5-1 and TRBJ2-7; 7 bases match TRBD2. The CDR3 covers 16 residues. Germline V gives CDR1 SGHRS, CDR2 YFSETQ. The trim removed 3 bases at V and 3 bases at J, leaving 12 bases unmatched.

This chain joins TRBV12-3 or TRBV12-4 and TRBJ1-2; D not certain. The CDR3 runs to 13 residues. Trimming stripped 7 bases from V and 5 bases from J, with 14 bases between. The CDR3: CASTGGLGYGYTF. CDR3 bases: TGTGCCAGCACCGGAGGGCTCGGTTATGGCTACACCTTC.

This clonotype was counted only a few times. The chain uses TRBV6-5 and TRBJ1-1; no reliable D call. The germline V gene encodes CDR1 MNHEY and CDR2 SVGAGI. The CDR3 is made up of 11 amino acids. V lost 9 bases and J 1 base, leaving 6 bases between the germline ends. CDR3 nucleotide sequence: TGTGCCAGTTGGAAGAACACTGAAGCTTTCTTT. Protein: CASWKNTEAFF.

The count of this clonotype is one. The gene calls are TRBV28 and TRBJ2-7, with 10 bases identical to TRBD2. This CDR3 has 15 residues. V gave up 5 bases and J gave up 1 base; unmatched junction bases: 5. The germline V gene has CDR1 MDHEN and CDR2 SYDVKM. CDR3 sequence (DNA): TGTGCCAGCAGTGCTAGCGGGAGTGCTTCCTACGAGCAGTACTTC. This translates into CASSASGSASYEQYF.

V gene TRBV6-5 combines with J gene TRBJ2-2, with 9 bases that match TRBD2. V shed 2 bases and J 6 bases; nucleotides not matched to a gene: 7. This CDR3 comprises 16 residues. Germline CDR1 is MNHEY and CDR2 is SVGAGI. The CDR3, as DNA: TGTGCCAGCAGTTACGGGACTAGCCTCCCTCCCGGGGAGCTGTTTTTT. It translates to CASSYGTSLPPGELFF.

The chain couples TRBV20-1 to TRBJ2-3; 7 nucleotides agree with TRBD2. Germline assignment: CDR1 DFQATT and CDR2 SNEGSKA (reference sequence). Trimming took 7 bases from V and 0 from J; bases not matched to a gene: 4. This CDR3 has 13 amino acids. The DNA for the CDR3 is TGCAGTGAGGGCGGGAGTAGCACAGATACGCAGTATTTT. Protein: CSEGGSSTDTQYF.

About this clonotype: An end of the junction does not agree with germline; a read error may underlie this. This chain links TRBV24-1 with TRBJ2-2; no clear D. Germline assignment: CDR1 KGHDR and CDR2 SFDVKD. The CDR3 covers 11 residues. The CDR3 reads CATSDLREFRF. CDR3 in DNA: TGTGCCACCAGTGATTTAAGAGAATTTCGTTTT.

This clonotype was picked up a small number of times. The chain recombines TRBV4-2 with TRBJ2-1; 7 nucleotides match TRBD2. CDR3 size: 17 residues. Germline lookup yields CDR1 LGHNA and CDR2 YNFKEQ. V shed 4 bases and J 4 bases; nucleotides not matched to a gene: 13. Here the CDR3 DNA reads TGTGCCAGCAGCCGCACCGGCGGGGGAGACGGATACAATGAGCAGTTCTTC. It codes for CASSRTGGGDGYNEQFF.

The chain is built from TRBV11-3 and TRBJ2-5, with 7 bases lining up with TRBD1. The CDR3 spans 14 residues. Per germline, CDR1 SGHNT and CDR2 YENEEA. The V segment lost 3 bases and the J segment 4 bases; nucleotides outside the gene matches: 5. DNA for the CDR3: TGTGCCAGCAGCTTGGGACAGTCCCCAGAGACCCAGTACTTC. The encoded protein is CASSLGQSPETQYF.

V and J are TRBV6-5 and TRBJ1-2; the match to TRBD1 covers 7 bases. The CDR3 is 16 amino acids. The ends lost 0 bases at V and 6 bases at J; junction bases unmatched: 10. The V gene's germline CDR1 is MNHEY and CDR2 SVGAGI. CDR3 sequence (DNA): TGTGCCAGCAGTTACTCGTCTAGGGGGCACGGGAATGGCTACACCTTC. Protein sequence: CASSYSSRGHGNGYTF.

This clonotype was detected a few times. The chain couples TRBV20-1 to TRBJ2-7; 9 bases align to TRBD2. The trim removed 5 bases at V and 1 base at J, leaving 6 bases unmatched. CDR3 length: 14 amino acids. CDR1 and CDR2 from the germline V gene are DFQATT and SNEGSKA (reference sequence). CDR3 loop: CSAEFTSGSYEQYF. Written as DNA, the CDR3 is TGCAGTGCTGAGTTCACTAGCGGGTCCTACGAGCAGTACTTC.

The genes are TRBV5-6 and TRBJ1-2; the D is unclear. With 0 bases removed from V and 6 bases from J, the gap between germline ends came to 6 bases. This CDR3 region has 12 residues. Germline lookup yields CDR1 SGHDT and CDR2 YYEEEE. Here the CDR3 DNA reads TGTGCCAGCAGCTTGGGACAAGATGGCTACACCTTC. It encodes CASSLGQDGYTF.